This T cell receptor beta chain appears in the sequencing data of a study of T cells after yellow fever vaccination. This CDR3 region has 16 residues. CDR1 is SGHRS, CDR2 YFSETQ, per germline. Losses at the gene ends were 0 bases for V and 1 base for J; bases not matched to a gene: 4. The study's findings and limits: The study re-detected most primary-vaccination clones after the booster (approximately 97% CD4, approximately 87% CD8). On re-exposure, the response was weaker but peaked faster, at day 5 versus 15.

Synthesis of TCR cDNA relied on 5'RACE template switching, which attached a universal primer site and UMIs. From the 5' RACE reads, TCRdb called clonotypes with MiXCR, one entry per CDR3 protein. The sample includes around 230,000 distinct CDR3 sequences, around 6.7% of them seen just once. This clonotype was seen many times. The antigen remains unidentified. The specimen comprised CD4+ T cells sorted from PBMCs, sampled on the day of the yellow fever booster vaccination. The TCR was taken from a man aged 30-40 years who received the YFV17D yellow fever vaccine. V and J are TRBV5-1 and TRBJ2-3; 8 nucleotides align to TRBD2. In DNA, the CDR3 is TGCGCCAGCAGCTTGGCCAGCGGGAGAGGCACAGATACGCAGTATTTT. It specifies CASSLASGRGTDTQYF.